The table lists the clone carrying this T cell receptor beta chain with a few counts. MiXCR was run by TCRdb on the 5' RACE reads, yielding one entry per CDR3 protein. In the table there are around 1.7 million distinct CDR3 sequences, less than 35% of which are singletons. CDR1 and CDR2 from the germline V gene are MDHEN and SYDVKM. The ends were cut back, 3 bases at V and 1 base at J, with 12 bases in the middle. The CDR3 has 15 amino acids. This record belongs to a study of identical twins. What was sequenced was cord blood. This receptor was taken from a newborn girl in good health. This chain joins TRBV28 and TRBJ1-2; a possible D gene is TRBD1 (6 bases). The CDR3 spells CASSLSGHINYGYTF. The CDR3 DNA follows: TGTGCCAGCAGTTTGTCGGGACATATTAACTATGGCTACACCTTC.